The TCR beta chain under discussion was sequenced for a study of shared clonotypes between healthy human individuals. Selected positively for CCR7 and CD45RO-negative, naive CD8 cells excluded terminally differentiated effector memory CD45RA+ cells. The V gene lost 3 bases and the J gene lost 4 bases, with 16 bases spanning the gap. The germline V gene encodes CDR1 LGHNA and CDR2 YNFKEQ. This CDR3 contains 16 residues. Some clones are missing from TCRdb's copy, which holds only in-frame ones; the method was immunoSEQ multiplex PCR. The sample contains 600,000 or so clones, 85% to 95% of which appear only once.

The origin of this receptor is a woman in her thirties in good health. Sample: naive CD8+ T cells sorted from blood. The V gene is TRBV4-2, the J gene TRBJ2-1; tentative D call: TRBD2 (5 bases). The CDR3 nucleotides read TGTGCCAGCAGCCAGGATGGAGGACTCACGTACAATGAGCAGTTCTTC. Its translation: CASSQDGGLTYNEQFF.